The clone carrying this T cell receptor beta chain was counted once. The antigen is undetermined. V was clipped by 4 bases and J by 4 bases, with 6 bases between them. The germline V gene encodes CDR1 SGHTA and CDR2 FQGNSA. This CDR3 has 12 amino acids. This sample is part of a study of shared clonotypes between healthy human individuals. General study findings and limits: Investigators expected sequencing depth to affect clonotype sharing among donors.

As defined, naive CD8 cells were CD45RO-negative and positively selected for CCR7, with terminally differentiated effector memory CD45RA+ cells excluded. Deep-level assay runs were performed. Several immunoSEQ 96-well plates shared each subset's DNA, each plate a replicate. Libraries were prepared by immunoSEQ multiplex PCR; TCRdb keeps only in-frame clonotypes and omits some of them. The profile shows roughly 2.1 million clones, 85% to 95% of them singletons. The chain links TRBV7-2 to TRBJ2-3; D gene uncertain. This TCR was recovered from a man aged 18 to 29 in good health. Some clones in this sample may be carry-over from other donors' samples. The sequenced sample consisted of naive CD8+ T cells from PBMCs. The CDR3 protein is CASSSTADTQYF. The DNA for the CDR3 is TGTGCCAGCAGCTCGACCGCAGATACGCAGTATTTT.